This TCR beta chain came from a study of blood T cell repertoires in COVID-19. Produced via immunoSEQ multiplex PCR; TCRdb's table is partial and in-frame only. The table includes 88,000 or so clones, less than 90% detected once. The CDR3 totals 15 residues. Trimming cost V 2 bases and J 1 base, with 9 bases left between them. Per germline, CDR1 SGHRS and CDR2 YFSETQ. The chain recombines TRBV5-1 with TRBJ2-2, with D possibly matching TRBD2 (6 bases). The sample taken for sequencing was peripheral blood. This TCR came from a man in his sixties with acute or convalescent COVID-19. CDR3 DNA sequence: TGCGCCAGCAGCTTATGGGGGGAGAACACCGGGGAGCTGTTTTTT. As protein: CASSLWGENTGELFF.